The rows below give T cell receptor beta chains drawn from one sample of a study of T cells in Graves' hyperthyroidism and ophthalmopathy. TCRdb itself ran the multiplex PCR reads through MiXCR, one entry per CDR3 protein. The table includes 250,000 or so distinct CDR3 sequences, around 15% detected once. The specimen was blood. These receptors were collected from a woman between 45 and 65 years old with Graves' hyperthyroidism that later progressed to Graves' ophthalmopathy. CDR3s include the opening cysteine and the closing phenylalanine or tryptophan. The D gene is left open where the match is weak. Expanded clones get a size class; other rows say once, few or many, or leave the size out.

D gene,J gene,V gene,clone size,CDR3 DNA,CDR3 protein
-,TRBJ1-5,TRBV6-1,-,TGTGCCAGCAGTGAATTGATACAGCCCCAGCATTTT,CASSELIQPQHF
TRBD2,TRBJ2-1,TRBV27,many,TGTGCCAGCAGTTTGATCGGGACTAGCGGGTGGAATGAGCAGTTCTTC,CASSLIGTSGWNEQFF
TRBD2,TRBJ2-1,TRBV20-1,many,TGCAGTGTTCCGGGACTAGCGGGAGGATCCCACAATGAGCAGTTCTTC,CSVPGLAGGSHNEQFF
-,TRBJ2-5,TRBV6-1,few,TGTGCCAGCAGCCTACCAGGGGGGTCAGAGACCCAGTACTTC,CASSLPGGSETQYF
-,TRBJ1-5,TRBV28,-,TGTGCCAGCAGCTCAGTGGGGGAGATACGCAATCAGCCCCAGCATTTT,CASSSVGEIRNQPQHF
-,TRBJ1-1,TRBV12-3/TRBV12-4,many,TGTGCCAGCAGTGAAGACCCCGCGGGGCCTGAAGCTTTCTTT,CASSEDPAGPEAFF
TRBD1,TRBJ1-1,TRBV4-1,-,TGCGCCAGCAAAAAGGGGGCGCGTGCTTTCTTT,CASKKGARAFF
-,TRBJ2-1,TRBV5-1,few,TGCGCCAGCAGCTTGGAACGGGAGTACAATGAGCAGTTCTTC,CASSLEREYNEQFF
-,TRBJ1-5,TRBV4-1,many,TGCGCCAGCAGCCAAGAGGGGGGAGGAGGCAGTCAGCCCCAGCATTTT,CASSQEGGGGSQPQHF
TRBD1,TRBJ2-1,TRBV11-2,few,TGTGCCAGCAGCCCAGCAAATCCCACAGGGGCGGGTGAGCAGTTCTTC,CASSPANPTGAGEQFF
-,TRBJ1-1,TRBV6-1,many,TGTGCCAGCCTCGAACCAGCATTTCAACGCCTCCGAGAAGCTTTCTTT,CASLEPAFQRLREAFF
-,TRBJ2-7,TRBV25-1,-,TGTGCCAGCAGTTTATCGGTTCTGGAGCAGTACTTC,CASSLSVLEQYF
-,TRBJ2-1,TRBV2,many,TGTGCCAGCAGGACTAGGGACAGACCCCAGTTCTTC,CASRTRDRPQFF
TRBD1,TRBJ2-6,TRBV13,-,TGTGCCAGCAGCTCGAGGGGGCCCGGGGCCAACGTCCTGACTTTC,CASSSRGPGANVLTF
-,TRBJ1-4,TRBV11-2,many,TGTGCCAGCAGCCGGGCATTTGGAGGGGAAAAACTGTTTTTT,CASSRAFGGEKLFF
TRBD2,TRBJ2-1,TRBV5-1,many,TGCGCCAGCAGCTTGGACCTAGCGGGAGCATCTAATGAGCAGTTCTTC,CASSLDLAGASNEQFF
-,TRBJ2-3,TRBV12-3/TRBV12-4,-,TGTGCCAGCAGTTTCCCCATGTGGAGGACGCAGTATTTT,CASSFPMWRTQYF
-,TRBJ2-5,TRBV7-8,many,TGTGCCAGCAGCTTAAGGGGGGCAGGGGGTGCCCAAATGGCCCAGTACTTC,CASSLRGAGGAQMAQYF
TRBD2,TRBJ2-3,TRBV27,-,TGTGCCAGCAGTGTGCGACTAGCGGGAGTAACAGATACGCAGTATTTT,CASSVRLAGVTDTQYF
-,TRBJ1-1,TRBV10-1,many,TGCGCCAGCAGTGAGTCTGGGACGGGGAGGAGTGAAGCTTTCTTT,CASSESGTGRSEAFF
TRBD1,TRBJ1-3,TRBV24-1,many,TGTGCCACCAGTGACCCAGGGGGCTCTGGAAACACCATATATTTT,CATSDPGGSGNTIYF
-,TRBJ1-1,TRBV5-1,-,TGCGCCAGCAGCTCGATGGGCACTGAAGCTTTCTTT,CASSSMGTEAFF
-,TRBJ1-5,TRBV2,-,TGTGCCAGCAGGGTCAGTACTAGCAATCAGCCCCAGCATTTT,CASRVSTSNQPQHF
-,TRBJ1-2,TRBV2,many,TGTGCCAGCAGTGGGGCAGCTGAGAACTATGGCTACACCTTC,CASSGAAENYGYTF
-,TRBJ1-2,TRBV24-1,many,TGTGCCACCAGTGATGATACAGGGCCGCTAGGCTACACCTTC,CATSDDTGPLGYTF
TRBD1,TRBJ2-7,TRBV7-2,many,TGTGCCAGCAGCCCCGCCCCGACAGGGTCCTACGAGCAGTACTTC,CASSPAPTGSYEQYF
-,TRBJ1-5,TRBV7-9,few,TGTGCCAGCAGCCCCTGGGACGGGGGACATCAGCCCCAGCATTTT,CASSPWDGGHQPQHF
TRBD1,TRBJ2-1,TRBV6-2/TRBV6-3,-,TGTGCCAGCACTAAGACAGGGTACAATGAGCAGTTCTTC,CASTKTGYNEQFF